One and the same sample provided the 18 T cell receptor beta chains below, sequenced in a study of identical twins. TCRdb processed the 5' RACE reads anew with MiXCR; each CDR3 protein has one entry. Of a few hundred thousand distinct CDR3 sequences in the sample, roughly 8.7% are singletons; the top ten hold 3% to 3.5%. These data were also reused for a study on yellow fever vaccine responses in identical twins.

Source material: CD8+ T cells sorted from blood. The receptors derive from a woman aged 18-29 years in good health.

This clonotype has a count of ten or more. The V call is TRBV29-1, the J call TRBJ2-2; 7 positions match TRBD2. Germline trimming cut 6 bases from V and 4 bases from J; bases unmatched to any gene: 5. Germline V CDR1 and CDR2: SQVTM, ANQGSEA. The length of the CDR3 is 13 residues. CDR3: CSVAGEPTGELFF. CDR3 nucleotide sequence: TGCAGCGTGGCGGGGGAACCCACCGGGGAGCTGTTTTTT.

This clonotype was seen only once. This rearrangement joins TRBV24-1 to TRBJ2-2; TRBD1 matches at 10 bases. Germline V lookup: CDR1 KGHDR, CDR2 SFDVKD. V was clipped by 8 bases and J by 6 bases; unmatched bases: 14. There are 17 residues in the CDR3. CDR3 nucleotides: TGTGCCACCAACAATGCGCCGGGACAGGGGTCGCCCGGGGAGCTGTTTTTT. This translates into CATNNAPGQGSPGELFF.

Many counts were recorded for this clonotype. The chain links TRBV6-2 or TRBV6-3 to TRBJ2-1, with 9 positions matching TRBD2. CDR1 and CDR2 (germline): MNHEY, SVGEGT. The CDR3 consists of 17 residues. The trim removed 6 bases at V and 8 bases at J, leaving 17 bases unmatched. The CDR3 DNA reads TGTGCCAGCAGCCTCAGGGGAGTAGCGGGGGATTCTGATGAGCAGTTCTTC. Its protein is CASSLRGVAGDSDEQFF.

This clonotype was detected a few times. The genes are TRBV7-9 and TRBJ1-4; no clear D gene. The V end was cut by 1 base, the J end by 7 bases, with 13 bases between. The germline gives CDR1 SEHNR, CDR2 FQNEAQ (reference sequence). The CDR3 is 15 residues long. In DNA, the CDR3 is TGTGCCAGCAGCTTAGTCGCGGCTTGGGGTGAAAAACTGTTTTTT. Protein: CASSLVAAWGEKLFF.

This chain connects TRBV14 to TRBJ2-5, with TRBD2 as a possible D gene (5 bases). Germline V lookup: CDR1 SGHDN, CDR2 FVKESK. The V gene lost 5 bases and the J gene lost 0 bases, with 13 bases spanning the gap. CDR3 size: 15 residues. The CDR3 region is CASSVLAGNQETQYF. CDR3 DNA sequence: TGTGCCAGCAGCGTACTCGCGGGTAACCAAGAGACCCAGTACTTC.

This clonotype has a count of ten or more. In DNA form, the CDR3 reads TGTGCCAGCAGCTTAGTTTTCAGCGCCGAGCAGTACTTC. It is translated as CASSLVFSAEQYF. The chain has TRBV7-2 and TRBJ2-7, with no clear D. V was pared by 1 base and J by 6 bases, with 10 bases between. The germline gives CDR1 SGHTA, CDR2 FQGNSA. The CDR3 is made up of 13 amino acids.

The chain uses TRBV10-3 and TRBJ2-3; either TRBD1 or TRBD2 may supply D (5 bases each). V was pared by 0 bases and J by 2 bases, with 6 bases between. Germline assignment: CDR1 ENHRY and CDR2 SYGVKD. The CDR3 is 14 amino acids. In DNA, the CDR3 is TGTGCCATCAGTGAGTCGGGGGTCACAGATACGCAGTATTTT. Amino acids: CAISESGVTDTQYF.

Ten or more counts support this clonotype. V usage is TRBV5-6 and J usage is TRBJ2-2, with 8 bases lining up with TRBD1. From germline, CDR1 is SGHDT and CDR2 YYEEEE. The V and J ends lost 1 base and 3 bases, in that order; junction bases with no gene match: 11. This CDR3 region has 18 residues. The CDR3 region is CASSLIPLDREHTGELFF. DNA of the CDR3: TGTGCCAGCAGCTTGATTCCCTTGGACAGGGAACACACCGGGGAGCTGTTTTTT.

This clonotype was seen at least ten times. The chain links TRBV12-3 or TRBV12-4 to TRBJ2-7; D ambiguous. This CDR3 is built from 12 residues. The germline V and J ends were trimmed by 3 bases and 7 bases, with 10 bases remaining between them. CDR3 protein: CASSLPNREQYF. CDR3 nucleotides: TGTGCCAGCAGTTTGCCCAATAGGGAGCAGTACTTC.

This clonotype was recorded at least ten times. The chain employs TRBV29-1 and TRBJ2-5, with 8 positions matching TRBD1. Trimming removed 6 bases from V and 0 bases from J; junction bases left unmatched: 9. Germline V gives CDR1 SQVTM, CDR2 ANQGSEA. This CDR3 comprises 15 residues. CDR3 in amino acids: CSVEDRVSYQETQYF. The CDR3 bases are TGCAGCGTGGAGGACAGGGTTTCGTACCAAGAGACCCAGTACTTC. The full variable domain, rest sourced from reference TRBV29-1 and TRBJ2-5, is SAVISQKPSRDICQRGTSLTIQCQVDSQVTMMFWYRQQPGQSLTLIATANQGSEATYESGFVIDKFPISRPNLTFSTLTVSNMSPEDSSIYLCSVEDRVSYQETQYFGPGTRLLVL.

The gene calls are TRBV4-1 and TRBJ2-7, with 11 bases identical to TRBD2. In germline, CDR1 is MGHRA, CDR2 YSYEKL. Trimming at V came to 0 bases and at J to 5 bases, leaving 9 bases not matched to a gene. This CDR3 is 17 amino acids long. The CDR3 sequence: CASSQEIAGGTSNEQYF. The CDR3 coding sequence is TGCGCCAGCAGCCAAGAGATAGCGGGGGGGACCAGCAACGAGCAGTACTTC.

This clonotype was detected many times. The chain employs TRBV27 and TRBJ2-7, with 7 bases that match TRBD1. The CDR3 sequence is 13 residues long. Germline trimming cut 7 bases from V and 0 bases from J; bases unmatched to any gene: 3. CDR1 is MNHEY, CDR2 SMNVEV, per germline (reference sequence). The CDR3 sequence: CASKTGSSYEQYF. The CDR3 nucleotides read TGTGCCAGCAAGACAGGGAGCTCCTACGAGCAGTACTTC.

This clonotype came up many times. The rearrangement uses TRBV29-1 and TRBJ1-1; D is unresolved. V dropped 3 bases and J dropped 1 base, with 9 bases sitting between them. From germline, CDR1 is SQVTM and CDR2 ANQGSEA. CDR3 length equals 13 residues. This chain's CDR3 is CSVEADENTEAFF. The CDR3 DNA reads TGCAGCGTTGAGGCAGATGAGAACACTGAAGCTTTCTTT.

This clonotype has just a few counts. The chain has TRBV20-1 and TRBJ2-3; TRBD2 matches 11 bases. This CDR3 spans 16 amino acids. CDR1 is DFQATT, CDR2 SNEGSKA, per germline (reference sequence). The J segment lost 4 bases and the V segment lost 0 bases, leaving 6 bases of the junction unmatched. The CDR3, as DNA: TGCAGTGCTAGAGACCTACTAGCGGGAGACGCAGATACGCAGTATTTT. It yields the protein CSARDLLAGDADTQYF.

The chain has TRBV11-1 and TRBJ2-1; 10 nucleotides match TRBD2. V lost 3 bases and J lost 0; bases outside the gene matches: 14. This CDR3 region has 20 residues. Germline-derived CDR1 and CDR2 are SGHAT and FQDESV (reference sequence). The CDR3 reads CASSFPRLAGPQSSYNEQFF. CDR3 coding DNA: TGTGCCAGCAGCTTCCCAAGACTAGCGGGCCCCCAGAGCTCCTACAATGAGCAGTTCTTC.

This clonotype was observed a few times. This sequence joins TRBV15 and TRBJ2-1, with 9 nucleotides matching TRBD1. Germline CDR1 reads LNHNV; CDR2 reads YYDKDF (reference sequence). This CDR3 has 14 amino acids. With 5 bases clipped from V and 9 bases from J, the junction kept 8 bases outside the gene matches. Written as DNA, the CDR3 is TGTGCCACCAGCCGCTACAGGGGGCGAGGTGAGCAGTTCTTC. Protein product: CATSRYRGRGEQFF.

The rearrangement joins TRBV14 to TRBJ2-7; TRBD1 agrees at 7 bases. CDR3 length: 16 amino acids. The V gene end was trimmed by 1 base and the J gene end by 1 base; junction bases not matched to a gene: 7. In germline, CDR1 is SGHDN, CDR2 FVKESK. The CDR3 is CASSQAVSGQSYEQYF. The CDR3 DNA sequence: TGTGCCAGCAGCCAAGCGGTATCGGGACAGTCCTACGAGCAGTACTTC.

This clonotype turned up a few times. The chain joins TRBV5-6 to TRBJ2-4; 8 bases agree with TRBD2. The CDR3 runs 15 residues. The ends lost 5 bases at V and 6 bases at J; junction bases unmatched: 10. Germline V gene lookup returns CDR1 SGHDT and CDR2 YYEEEE. In DNA, the CDR3 is TGTGCCAGCAGAAATACCGGGGGGGCGATAAACATTCAGTACTTC. It specifies CASRNTGGAINIQYF.